Listed below are T cell receptor beta chains from one sample, sequenced in a study of shared clonotypes between healthy human individuals. TCRdb's table, derived via immunoSEQ multiplex PCR, lists solely in-frame clones and lacks some. The sample includes 650,000 to 800,000 clones, 72% of them seen just once. The specimen was memory CD4+ T cells sorted from blood. These receptors all stem from a woman in her 30s in good health. The CDR3 runs from the conserved cysteine through the conserved F or W. Each record gives: J gene, D gene, clone size, V gene, CDR3 DNA, CDR3 protein. A D gene is named only where the DNA matches it firmly. Part of the rows lack a size; the others show once, few, many or a class for expanded clones.

>TRBJ2-5|TRBD1|once|TRBV11-2
TGTGCCAGCAGTTTTAACTATAGGACAGGCAAAGAGACCCAGTACTTC
CASSFNYRTGKETQYF
>TRBJ2-7|TRBD1|.|TRBV5-6
TGTGCCAGCAGCAAAAGGGACAGGGGGACCGCCGAGCAGTACTTC
CASSKRDRGTAEQYF
>TRBJ2-7|TRBD2|.|TRBV2
TGTGCCAGCAGTGATATGGGCGTGAGTGGGGGGGAGCTCGAGCAGTACTTC
CASSDMGVSGGELEQYF
>TRBJ1-5|.|.|TRBV7-2
TGTGCCAGCAGCCAAGGGGAACTCCAGCCTCAGCATTTT
CASSQGELQPQHF
>TRBJ1-2|.|.|TRBV16
TGTGCCAGCAGCCAATTGGTGACCCATAACTATGGCTACACCTTC
CASSQLVTHNYGYTF
>TRBJ2-1|TRBD2|.|TRBV5-1
TGCGCCAGCAGTCTAGCGGGGTCGTATAATGAGCAGTTCTTC
CASSLAGSYNEQFF
>TRBJ1-1|.|.|TRBV28
TGTGCCAGCAGCCGGAGTTGGAATGAAGCTTTCTTT
CASSRSWNEAFF
>TRBJ2-7|.|.|TRBV28
TGTGCCAGCAGTTTATTCGGTCCGTACGAGCAGTACTTC
CASSLFGPYEQYF
>TRBJ2-4|TRBD2|.|TRBV2
TGTGCCAGCAGTGAGTTTAGCGGGAGGGCCGGGGGCAAAAACATTCAGTACTTC
CASSEFSGRAGGKNIQYF
>TRBJ2-3|.|.|TRBV10-3
TGTGCCGCTCGCGGGGCCGGGGCAGATACGCAGTATTTT
CAARGAGADTQYF
>TRBJ2-5|TRBD2|.|TRBV10-3
TGTGCCATCAGTGACTCAACAGCGGGACTAGGGGAGACCCAGTACTTC
CAISDSTAGLGETQYF
>TRBJ1-2|.|.|TRBV7-2
TGTGCCAGCAGCTTCCGGGGGTATGGCTACACCTTC
CASSFRGYGYTF